The next 9 T cell receptor beta chains were all read from a single sample in a study of early T cells in non-severe SARS-CoV-2 infection. TCRdb used MiXCR to reprocess the 5' RACE reads, holding one entry per CDR3 protein. The top ten clones hold approximately 7.5% of a sample with 75,000 to 100,000 distinct CDR3 sequences, 14% of them seen once. The sequencing input was whole blood. Receptors were obtained from an adult who was a healthcare worker with PCR-confirmed SARS-CoV-2 infection or an uninfected control (not recorded which).

The chain recombines TRBV12-3 or TRBV12-4 with TRBJ2-1; 10 positions match TRBD2. The CDR3 loop spans 15 amino acids. Trimming removed 5 bases from V and 3 bases from J; junction bases left unmatched: 4. This CDR3 is CASSPSGSGYNEQFF. The CDR3 bases are TGTGCCAGCAGTCCTAGCGGGAGTGGCTACAATGAGCAGTTCTTC.

This clonotype was detected ten times or more. The J gene is TRBJ2-3, the V gene TRBV23-1; D assignment may be TRBD1 or TRBD2 (5 bases each). TRBV23-1 is labeled an ORF, and its function is uncertain. With 6 bases removed from V and 6 bases from J, the gap between germline ends came to 19 bases. This CDR3 is built from 15 residues. CDR3 DNA sequence: TGCGCCAGCAGATTAAGGGACGGTCACATGGATACGCAGTATTTT. Translated, it gives CASRLRDGHMDTQYF.

This clonotype was picked up many times. The CDR3 DNA reads TGTGCCAGCAGTTTCCGAGGCTCTGGGGCCAACGTCCTGACTTTC. This sequence encodes CASSFRGSGANVLTF. The V call is TRBV7-2, the J call TRBJ2-6; D gene unclear. The V end was cut by 6 bases, the J end by 0 bases, with 9 bases between. This CDR3 region has 15 residues. Germline values: CDR1 SGHTA, CDR2 FQGNSA.

The rearrangement joins TRBV28 to TRBJ2-1, with 8 positions matching TRBD1. The CDR3 sequence is 14 residues long. Germline V gene sequence: CDR1 MDHEN, CDR2 SYDVKM. The V segment lost 6 bases and the J segment 6 bases; nucleotides outside the gene matches: 7. The CDR3 nucleotides are TGTGCCAGCAGGGTTGGACAGGGTCCCAATGAGCAGTTCTTC. It yields the protein CASRVGQGPNEQFF.

This clonotype has just a few counts. The V gene is TRBV18, the J gene TRBJ1-3; D is unclear. The V end lost 1 base, the J end lost 0 bases, and 13 bases lay between the germline ends. Germline-derived CDR1 and CDR2 are KGHSH and LQKENI. The length of the CDR3 is 17 residues. The CDR3, as DNA: TGTGCCAGCTCACCACAGGCAGCCAAGAGCTCTGGAAACACCATATATTTT. It translates to CASSPQAAKSSGNTIYF.

This clonotype showed up just a few times. This chain links TRBV18 with TRBJ2-1; 14 bases are shared with TRBD2. CDR3 length: 17 amino acids. Germline CDR1 reads KGHSH; CDR2 reads LQKENI. The ends lost 0 bases at V and 7 bases at J; junction bases unmatched: 5. The CDR3 DNA is TGTGCCAGCTCACCACCGGGGGGACTAGCGGGAGTTAATGAGCAGTTCTTC. It encodes CASSPPGGLAGVNEQFF. Based on the CDR3 plus reference TRBV18 and TRBJ2-1, the full variable domain is NAGVMQNPRHLVRRRGQEARLRCSPMKGHSHVYWYRQLPEEGLKFMVYLQKENIIDESGMPKERFSAEFPKEGPSILRIQQVVRGDSAAYFCASSPPGGLAGVNEQFFGPGTRLTVL.

The chain carries TRBV4-1 and TRBJ2-7, with unresolved D. V was trimmed by 3 bases and J by 6 bases, leaving 9 bases between them. Germline V gives CDR1 MGHRA, CDR2 YSYEKL. The CDR3 sequence is 12 residues long. This chain's CDR3 is CASSQDGREQYF. Here the CDR3 DNA reads TGCGCCAGCAGCCAGGACGGTCGCGAGCAGTACTTC.

This clonotype turned up a few times. The chain is built from TRBV11-2 and TRBJ1-2; D is unresolved. The CDR3 is made up of 15 amino acids. In germline, CDR1 is SGHAT, CDR2 FQNNGV. Trimming removed 0 bases from V and 8 bases from J, with 16 bases in between. The CDR3 DNA reads TGTGCCAGCAGCTTAGATACGGGCGTCGGACCCGGCTACACCTTC. Translated: CASSLDTGVGPGYTF.

This clonotype appeared a few times. The chain is built from TRBV7-2 and TRBJ2-2, with 11 bases identical to TRBD2. The germline V gene has CDR1 SGHTA and CDR2 FQGNSA. The junction had 9 bases not matched to a gene; V was cut back by 5 bases and J by 1 base. The CDR3 loop spans 18 amino acids. CDR3 bases: TGTGCCAGCAGCCCCAGGACTAGCGGGCGCCAGAACACCGGGGAGCTGTTTTTT. Its translation is CASSPRTSGRQNTGELFF. Full variable domain (outside the CDR3, taken from reference TRBV7-2 and TRBJ2-2): GAGVSQSPSNKVTEKGKDVELRCDPISGHTALYWYRQSLGQGLEFLIYFQGNSAPDKSGLPSDRFSAERTGGSVSTLTIQRTQQEDSAVYLCASSPRTSGRQNTGELFFGEGSRLTVL.